This T cell receptor beta chain was sequenced in a study of blood T cell repertoires in COVID-19. Whole-study context: Sites in the United States, Italy and Spain provided acute and convalescent COVID-19 samples.

Original methodology: Nucleated cell counts were estimated from reference gene primer amplification. Clones were sequenced by immunoSEQ multiplex PCR, and TCRdb holds only the in-frame ones, with some missing. D and trimming come from the DNA, and the V and J calls and clone size come from that table. The sample yields about 95,000 clones, around 87% seen once. The germline CDR1 and CDR2 sequences are MGHRA and YSYEKL. CDR3 length: 17 residues. Trimming shortened V by 2 bases and J by 2 bases, and 16 bases separated the two germline ends. The TCR comes from a human donor in a cohort sampled during active COVID-19. Specimen: peripheral blood. The rearrangement links TRBV4-1 to TRBJ2-1, with D possibly being TRBD1 (5 bases). The CDR3 DNA follows: TGCGCCAGCAGCCAACAGTTAGGGCAGGGTCCCTACAATGAGCAGTTCTTC. Its protein product is CASSQQLGQGPYNEQFF.